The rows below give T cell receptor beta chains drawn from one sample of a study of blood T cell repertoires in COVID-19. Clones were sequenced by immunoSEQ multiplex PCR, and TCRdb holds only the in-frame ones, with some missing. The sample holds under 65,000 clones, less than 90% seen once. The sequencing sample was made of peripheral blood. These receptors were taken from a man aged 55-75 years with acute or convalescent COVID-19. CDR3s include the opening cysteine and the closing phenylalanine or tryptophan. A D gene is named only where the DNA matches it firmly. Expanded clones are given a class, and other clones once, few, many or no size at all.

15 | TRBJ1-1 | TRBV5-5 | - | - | CASSLEAGRDTEAFF | TGTGCCAGCAGCTTGGAGGCAGGGAGGGACACTGAAGCTTTCTTT
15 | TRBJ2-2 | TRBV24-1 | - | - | CATKDREGNTGELFF | TGTGCCACCAAGGACAGGGAGGGGAACACCGGGGAGCTGTTTTTT
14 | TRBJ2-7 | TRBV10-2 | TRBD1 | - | CASTMTGYSYEQYF | TGCGCCAGCACCATGACAGGGTACTCCTACGAGCAGTACTTC
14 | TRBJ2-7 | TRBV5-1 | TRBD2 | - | CASGERTSPYEQYF | TGCGCCAGCGGTGAGAGGACTAGTCCCTACGAGCAGTACTTC
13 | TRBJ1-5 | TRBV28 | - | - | CASGGDSNQPQHF | TGTGCCAGCGGAGGCGATAGCAATCAGCCCCAGCATTTT
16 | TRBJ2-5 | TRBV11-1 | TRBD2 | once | CASSLELTSVQETQYF | TGTGCCAGCAGCTTAGAACTTACTAGCGTACAGGAGACCCAGTACTTC
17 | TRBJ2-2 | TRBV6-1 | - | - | CASSDPRTRRGTGELFF | TGTGCCAGCAGTGACCCTCGGACCCGGAGGGGTACCGGGGAGCTGTTTTTT
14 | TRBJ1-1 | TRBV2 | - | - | CATRERPGVTEAFF | TGTGCCACTCGGGAAAGGCCCGGGGTCACTGAAGCTTTCTTT
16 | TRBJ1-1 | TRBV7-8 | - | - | CASSPHQGPRNTEAFF | TGTGCCAGCAGCCCCCATCAGGGGCCGAGGAACACTGAAGCTTTCTTT
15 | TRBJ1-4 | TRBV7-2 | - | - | CASSLAGLRNEKLFF | TGTGCCAGCAGCTTAGCGGGACTCCGAAATGAAAAACTGTTTTTT
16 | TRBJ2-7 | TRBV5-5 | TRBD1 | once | CASSLDPGQGSYEQYF | TGTGCCAGCAGCTTGGACCCGGGACAGGGGTCCTACGAGCAGTACTTC
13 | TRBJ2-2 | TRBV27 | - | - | CASRTVNTGELFF | TGTGCCAGCAGGACAGTCAACACCGGGGAGCTGTTTTTT
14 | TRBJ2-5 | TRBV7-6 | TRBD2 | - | CASSLGLAEETQYF | TGTGCCAGCAGCTTAGGTCTAGCGGAAGAGACCCAGTACTTC
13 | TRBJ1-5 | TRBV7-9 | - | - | CASSSRGGQPQHF | TGTGCCAGCAGCTCCAGGGGTGGTCAGCCCCAGCATTTT
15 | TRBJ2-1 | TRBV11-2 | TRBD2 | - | CASSAGLAGVNEQFF | TGTGCCAGCAGCGCTGGACTAGCGGGAGTGAATGAGCAGTTCTTC
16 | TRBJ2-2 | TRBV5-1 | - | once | CASSRTDSPKTGELFF | TGCGCCAGCAGCCGTACGGACTCCCCCAAGACAGGGGAGCTGTTTTTT
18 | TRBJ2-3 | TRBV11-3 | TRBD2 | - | CASSKRQVAGGTADTQYF | TGTGCCAGCAGCAAGAGACAAGTAGCGGGGGGAACGGCAGATACGCAGTATTTT
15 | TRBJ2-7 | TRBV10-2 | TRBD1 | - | CASSDRDRTLYEQYF | TGCGCCAGCAGTGACCGGGACAGGACGCTTTACGAGCAGTACTTC
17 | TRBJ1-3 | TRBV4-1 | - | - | CASSQGRALDRRNTIYF | TGCGCCAGCAGCCAAGGAAGGGCGTTGGACAGAAGAAACACCATATATTTT
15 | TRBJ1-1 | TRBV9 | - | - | CASSVEDRGGNQAFF | TGTGCCAGCAGCGTAGAGGACAGAGGGGGAAATCAAGCTTTCTTT
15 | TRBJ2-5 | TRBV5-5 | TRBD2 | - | CASSFRDYSAETQYF | TGTGCCAGCAGCTTCCGGGACTATTCCGCGGAGACCCAGTACTTC